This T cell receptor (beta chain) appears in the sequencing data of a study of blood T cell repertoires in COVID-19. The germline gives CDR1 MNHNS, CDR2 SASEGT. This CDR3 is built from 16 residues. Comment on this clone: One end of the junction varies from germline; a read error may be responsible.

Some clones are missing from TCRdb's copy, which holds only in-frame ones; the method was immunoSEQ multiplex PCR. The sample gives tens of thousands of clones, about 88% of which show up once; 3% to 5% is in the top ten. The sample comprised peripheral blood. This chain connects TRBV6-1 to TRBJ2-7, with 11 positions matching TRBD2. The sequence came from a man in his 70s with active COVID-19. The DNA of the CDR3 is TGTGCCAGCAGGGAAGCCCTAGCGGGAGGTCTGTACGAGCAGTACTTC. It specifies CASREALAGGLYEQYF.